These T cell receptor beta chains were read from a single sample in a study of shared clonotypes between healthy human individuals. Some clones are missing from TCRdb's copy, which holds only in-frame ones; the method was immunoSEQ multiplex PCR. The sample holds over a million clones, approximately 98% seen once. Sequenced sample: naive CD4+ T cells sorted from blood. The receptors here all came from a man aged 30-40 years in good health. The CDR3 runs from the conserved cysteine through the conserved F or W. The D gene is left open where the match is weak. Size tells how often a clone was seen (once, few, many) or the class of an expanded clone, and some rows leave it out.

>NA|TRBJ1-5|TRBV7-2|NA
TGTGCCAGCAGCTTAGTGTTCCGGGGGCAGCATAATCAGCCCCAGCATTTT
CASSLVFRGQHNQPQHF
>NA|TRBJ2-5|TRBV5-1|NA
TGCGCCAGCAGCTTGGCCCTGGCCAGTGGGGAGACCCAGTACTTC
CASSLALASGETQYF
>NA|TRBJ2-7|TRBV5-4|NA
TGTGCCAGCAGCTTGGGTTTGAAACCCGCTGACGAGCAGTACTTC
CASSLGLKPADEQYF
>TRBD2|TRBJ2-7|TRBV11-2|NA
TGTGCCAGCAGCTTAGATCCATCCGCCCTAGCGGCCTACGAGCAGTACTTC
CASSLDPSALAAYEQYF
>NA|TRBJ2-7|TRBV11-2|once
TGTGCCAGCAGCTTAATTGGTCAGGGATCCTACGAGCAGTACTTC
CASSLIGQGSYEQYF
>TRBD1|TRBJ2-7|TRBV28|NA
TGTGCCTACCGGGACAGGGGTACCTACGAGCAGTACTTC
CAYRDRGTYEQYF
>TRBD1|TRBJ1-4|TRBV11-2|NA
TGTGCCAGCAGCGTCTCCGGGACAGCTAATGAAAAACTGTTTTTT
CASSVSGTANEKLFF
>TRBD1|TRBJ1-1|TRBV28|NA
TGTGCCAGCTCAGGGGGCGGTATTGAAGCTTTCTTT
CASSGGGIEAFF
>TRBD2|TRBJ2-5|TRBV29-1|NA
TGCAGCGTTGCCCGGTTGACTAGCGGGAGGGTAGGGAGGGAGACCCAGTACTTC
CSVARLTSGRVGRETQYF
>NA|TRBJ2-4|TRBV27|NA
TGTGCCAGCAGTTTATGGGGCAGGGGGGACATTCAGTACTTC
CASSLWGRGDIQYF
>TRBD1|TRBJ2-7|TRBV6-6|NA
TGTGCCAGCAGTTTGGGACAGGGTTCCTACGAGCAGTACTTC
CASSLGQGSYEQYF
>NA|TRBJ1-5|TRBV28|NA
TGTGCCAGCAGTTTACGGGGAACTCAGCCCCAGCATTTT
CASSLRGTQPQHF
>TRBD1|TRBJ2-7|TRBV29-1|NA
TGCAGCGACCAGGACAGGGCGATCTCAACTCTCTACGAGCAGTACTTC
CSDQDRAISTLYEQYF
>NA|TRBJ2-7|TRBV5-4|NA
TGTGCCAGCAGCCCCGGGGGCGGAATCGGGTACGAGCAGTACTTC
CASSPGGGIGYEQYF
>NA|TRBJ2-3|TRBV11-1|NA
TGTGCCAGCAGCTTAGTTCAAGCGGGCCCAGATACGCAGTATTTT
CASSLVQAGPDTQYF
>NA|TRBJ2-1|TRBV7-9|NA
TGTGCCAGCAGCTTAGGTCCGGACTTTTGGCAGTTCTTC
CASSLGPDFWQFF
>NA|TRBJ2-2|TRBV11-2|NA
TGTGCCAGCAGCAGAGGGACTCTAGGGACCGGGGAGCTGTTTTTT
CASSRGTLGTGELFF
>NA|TRBJ2-1|TRBV7-6|NA
TGTGCCAGCAGCCTGGGCCATCAACCCTTGGTTGAGCAGTTCTTC
CASSLGHQPLVEQFF
>NA|TRBJ2-7|TRBV2|NA
TGTGCCAGCAGTGACAGACCGGGTGCCTACGAGCAGTACTTC
CASSDRPGAYEQYF
>TRBD2|TRBJ2-1|TRBV5-1|NA
TGCGCCAGCAGTGGAGCGGGAGGGCCATCCTACAATGAGCAGTTCTTC
CASSGAGGPSYNEQFF
>TRBD1|TRBJ1-4|TRBV15|once
TGTGCCACCAGCACAGGACAGGGCGAAAAACTGTTTTTT
CATSTGQGEKLFF
>TRBD1|TRBJ2-2|TRBV5-1|NA
TGCGCCAGCACCTCTGACAGGGTCAACACCGGGGAGCTGTTTTTT
CASTSDRVNTGELFF
>NA|TRBJ2-1|TRBV10-3|NA
TGTGCCATCAGGGACAGCCGGGACTTTAATGAGCAGTTCTTC
CAIRDSRDFNEQFF
>NA|TRBJ1-1|TRBV4-1|once
TGCGCCAGCAGCCCCTGGGGGACACCCCACCGAAAGTTTGAAGCTTTCTTT
CASSPWGTPHRKFEAFF
>TRBD1|TRBJ2-3|TRBV11-3|NA
TGTGCCAGCAGCTTAGAAGGGACAGGGTCGGGGGGCACAGATACGCAGTATTTT
CASSLEGTGSGGTDTQYF
>TRBD2|TRBJ2-3|TRBV7-2|NA
TGTGCCAGCAGCTTAGACCTCTCCGGGAGGACCACAGATACGCAGTATTTT
CASSLDLSGRTTDTQYF
>NA|TRBJ1-2|TRBV10-1|NA
TGCGCCAGCAGTGAGGGCGGTAACTATGGCTACACCTTC
CASSEGGNYGYTF
>NA|TRBJ1-1|TRBV25-1|once
TGTGCCAGCAGTGATGAGAGTCTGAACACTGAAGCTTTCTTT
CASSDESLNTEAFF
>TRBD2|TRBJ2-7|TRBV7-2|NA
TGTGCCAGCAGCTTAGAGGGCGGGAGGGCCTACGAGCAGTACTTC
CASSLEGGRAYEQYF
>NA|TRBJ2-5|TRBV5-1|NA
TGCGCCAGTCAACTAGGCAGCATTGAGACCCAGTACTTC
CASQLGSIETQYF
>TRBD1|TRBJ1-5|TRBV10-3|NA
TGTGCCATCAGTGAGTGGGGGGGGACAGGTGGAAGTTATCAGCCCCAGCATTTT
CAISEWGGTGGSYQPQHF
>NA|TRBJ1-1|TRBV2|NA
TGTGCCAGCACCCAAGAGGGCACTGAAGCTTTCTTT
CASTQEGTEAFF
>NA|TRBJ2-7|TRBV28|NA
TGTGCCAGCAGATCGTTGGTGGACGAGCAGTACTTC
CASRSLVDEQYF
>NA|TRBJ2-1|TRBV10-3|NA
TGTGCCATCAGTGAGTCCGGAGGACAGTCACAGGAATTTCCCAACTCCTACAATGAGCAGTTCTTC
CAISESGGQSQEFPNSYNEQFF
>NA|TRBJ2-5|TRBV7-9|NA
TGTGCCAGCAGCTTAGAACAGCCCCAAGAGACCCAGTACTTC
CASSLEQPQETQYF
>NA|TRBJ2-3|TRBV5-6|NA
TGTGCCAGCAGCTTTAGAGATACGCAGTATTTT
CASSFRDTQYF
>TRBD1|TRBJ1-5|TRBV28|NA
TGTGCCAGCGGAAACCGGGACAGGGGGCTCCATCAGCCCCAGCATTTT
CASGNRDRGLHQPQHF
>TRBD2|TRBJ2-1|TRBV10-1|NA
TGCGCCAGCAGTGGGAGGCTAGCGGGAGTACGCAATGAGCAGTTCTTC
CASSGRLAGVRNEQFF
>NA|TRBJ2-1|TRBV5-1|NA
TGCGCCAGCAGCTTTATCCGGAACTCCTACAATGAGCAGTTCTTC
CASSFIRNSYNEQFF
>NA|TRBJ2-7|TRBV11-2|NA
TGTGCCAGCAGCCTACAGGACAGTCCGCGGGGGACCTACGAGCAGTACTTC
CASSLQDSPRGTYEQYF
>NA|TRBJ2-5|TRBV5-5|NA
TGTGCCAGCAGCCCCCAACGACCAAAGTACCAAGAGACCCAGTACTTC
CASSPQRPKYQETQYF